This is a list of T cell receptor beta chains from one sample in a study of shared clonotypes between healthy human individuals. Repertoires were generated with immunoSEQ multiplex PCR, while TCRdb's copy carries only in-frame clones and drops some. The sample has approximately 650,000 clones; 95% to 96% are singletons. The sample was naive CD8+ T cells sorted from blood. The receptors originated from a woman aged 30 to 39 in good health. The CDR3 runs from the conserved cysteine through the conserved F or W. Fields, in order: D gene, clone size, V gene, J gene, CDR3 DNA, CDR3 protein. The D gene is left open where the match is weak. Some rows have no size entry. The others give once, few or many, or a class for an expanded clone.

D: NA
size: NA
V: TRBV19
J: TRBJ2-1
DNA: TGTGCCAGTAGTATAGATGCCTACGGCAGGGGGAGGAACTACAATGAGCAGTTCTTC
CDR3: CASSIDAYGRGRNYNEQFF

D: TRBD2
size: NA
V: TRBV10-2
J: TRBJ2-2
DNA: TGCGCCAGCAGTGACCCCCGGGGACTAGCGAACACCGGGGAGCTGTTTTTT
CDR3: CASSDPRGLANTGELFF

D: NA
size: NA
V: TRBV5-1
J: TRBJ1-3
DNA: TGCGCCAGCAGCGCCAGCACCATCGCAACCAACTCTGGAAACACCATATATTTT
CDR3: CASSASTIATNSGNTIYF

D: TRBD2
size: NA
V: TRBV6-5
J: TRBJ2-5
DNA: TGTGCCAGCAGTTCCACGGGGGGGACCCAAGAGACCCAGTACTTC
CDR3: CASSSTGGTQETQYF

D: NA
size: once
V: TRBV5-4
J: TRBJ2-7
DNA: TGTGCCAGCAGCTATAGGCCGGGCGAGCAGTACTTC
CDR3: CASSYRPGEQYF

D: NA
size: NA
V: TRBV28
J: TRBJ1-5
DNA: TGTGCCAGCAGTTCCCTTAGGGCCCAGCATTTT
CDR3: CASSSLRAQHF

D: TRBD2
size: once
V: TRBV7-9
J: TRBJ2-7
DNA: TGTGCCAGCAGCTTAGAGCTAGCGGGAGCCCCCGACGAGCAGTACTTC
CDR3: CASSLELAGAPDEQYF

D: TRBD2
size: NA
V: TRBV13
J: TRBJ2-7
DNA: TGTGCCAGCAGCTTAGCCAGCGGGACCTACGAGCAGTACTTC
CDR3: CASSLASGTYEQYF

D: TRBD2
size: NA
V: TRBV7-9
J: TRBJ2-1
DNA: TGTGCCAGCAGCGTCAGACTAGCGGGAGCGAATGAGCAGTTCTTC
CDR3: CASSVRLAGANEQFF

D: NA
size: NA
V: TRBV6-1
J: TRBJ1-4
DNA: TGTGCCAGCAGTGAATGGCAGGCGACTAATGAAAAACTGTTTTTT
CDR3: CASSEWQATNEKLFF

D: NA
size: NA
V: TRBV27
J: TRBJ2-7
DNA: TGTGCCAGCCACGGATCTACCTACGAGCAGTACTTC
CDR3: CASHGSTYEQYF

D: TRBD1
size: NA
V: TRBV27
J: TRBJ2-7
DNA: TGTGCCAGCAGTTATGTGGGACAGGGGAGTCACGAGCAGTACTTC
CDR3: CASSYVGQGSHEQYF

D: TRBD2
size: NA
V: TRBV5-1
J: TRBJ2-3
DNA: TGCGCCAGCAGCTTGGCCTACGGGGGGACAGATACGCAGTATTTT
CDR3: CASSLAYGGTDTQYF

D: TRBD2
size: once
V: TRBV28
J: TRBJ2-2
DNA: TGTGCCAGCAGTTTACTAGCGGGAGGGCCCGGGGAGCTGTTTTTT
CDR3: CASSLLAGGPGELFF

D: NA
size: once
V: TRBV28
J: TRBJ2-1
DNA: TGTGCCAGCAGTTCTTCAGGGACCTACAATGAGCAGTTCTTC
CDR3: CASSSSGTYNEQFF

D: NA
size: NA
V: TRBV2
J: TRBJ2-4
DNA: TGTGCCAGCAGGGACTCCCCGATAGGGGGACTGGCCAGGTACTTC
CDR3: CASRDSPIGGLARYF

D: NA
size: NA
V: TRBV6-6
J: TRBJ2-1
DNA: TGTGCCAGCAGCCTGTTAAGCGAACCAAATGAGCAGTTCTTC
CDR3: CASSLLSEPNEQFF

D: NA
size: NA
V: TRBV6-5
J: TRBJ2-7
DNA: TGTGCCAGCAGTTACACGGACGGCTACGAGCAGTACTTC
CDR3: CASSYTDGYEQYF

D: NA
size: NA
V: TRBV19
J: TRBJ2-1
DNA: TGTGCCAGTAGTATAAGTGGGGCCTTACGCCCGCGTCATGAGCAGTTCTTC
CDR3: CASSISGALRPRHEQFF

D: TRBD2
size: NA
V: TRBV27
J: TRBJ2-7
DNA: TGTGCCAGCAGTTTATGGGAGGGTTACGAGCAGTACTTC
CDR3: CASSLWEGYEQYF

D: NA
size: NA
V: TRBV14
J: TRBJ2-7
DNA: TGTGCCAGCAGCCCGGAGGGGCCCGGGAGCTCCTACGAGCAGTACTTC
CDR3: CASSPEGPGSSYEQYF

D: TRBD1
size: NA
V: TRBV6-5
J: TRBJ1-1
DNA: TGTGCCAGCAGTCCACAGGGGCCTCGATTTTCGGAAGCTTTCTTT
CDR3: CASSPQGPRFSEAFF

D: NA
size: NA
V: TRBV5-1
J: TRBJ2-2
DNA: TGCGCCAGCAGCTTGTGGGGGACACGGACGAACACCGGGGAGCTGTTTTTT
CDR3: CASSLWGTRTNTGELFF

D: TRBD1
size: NA
V: TRBV19
J: TRBJ1-6
DNA: TGTGCCAGTTCCGGGACAGGACTTAATTCACCCCTCCACTTT
CDR3: CASSGTGLNSPLHF

D: NA
size: NA
V: TRBV6-5
J: TRBJ2-1
DNA: TGTGCCAGCAGTTACTCGAACTCCAATGAGCAGTTCTTC
CDR3: CASSYSNSNEQFF

D: NA
size: few
V: TRBV28
J: TRBJ2-7
DNA: TGTGCCTCCCGCCCAGGGGGGAGAGGAGACGAGCAGTACTTC
CDR3: CASRPGGRGDEQYF

D: NA
size: NA
V: TRBV2
J: TRBJ1-5
DNA: TGTGCCAGCAGCACAAACAGGGTTTATCAGCCCCAGCATTTT
CDR3: CASSTNRVYQPQHF

D: TRBD1
size: NA
V: TRBV27
J: TRBJ1-1
DNA: TGTGCCAGCAGTGTGAATCCGACAGGGGTGAACACTGAAGCTTTCTTT
CDR3: CASSVNPTGVNTEAFF

D: TRBD2
size: NA
V: TRBV7-8
J: TRBJ2-1
DNA: TGTGCCAGCAGCCCGCTAGGAGGGAGGGATCGTGAGCAGTTCTTC
CDR3: CASSPLGGRDREQFF

D: NA
size: few
V: TRBV4-1
J: TRBJ1-1
DNA: TGCGCCAGCAGCCAAGATCGAGGGGGGAACACTGAAGCTTTCTTT
CDR3: CASSQDRGGNTEAFF

D: NA
size: NA
V: TRBV28
J: TRBJ1-2
DNA: TGTGCCAGCAGTTTCCCGACGGGCTACACCTTC
CDR3: CASSFPTGYTF

D: NA
size: NA
V: TRBV13
J: TRBJ2-6
DNA: TGTGCCAGCAGCTCCAGGGTTTCTGGGGCCAACGTCCTGACTTTC
CDR3: CASSSRVSGANVLTF

D: NA
size: NA
V: TRBV29-1
J: TRBJ2-1
DNA: TGCAGCGTTGAGGGGGTGAGCTCCTACAATGAGCAGTTCTTC
CDR3: CSVEGVSSYNEQFF

D: TRBD1
size: NA
V: TRBV7-6
J: TRBJ2-5
DNA: TGTGCGATCAGCTCTAGGCAGGGGGCTCGAGAGACCCAGTACTTC
CDR3: CAISSRQGARETQYF

D: NA
size: NA
V: TRBV7-9
J: TRBJ2-1
DNA: TGTGCCAGCAGCTTAGTCCTTAGCTCCTACAATGAGCAGTTCTTC
CDR3: CASSLVLSSYNEQFF

D: NA
size: NA
V: TRBV5-6
J: TRBJ2-1
DNA: TGTGCCAGCAGCGCGGGACTGCTCGCCTACAATGAGCAGTTCTTC
CDR3: CASSAGLLAYNEQFF

D: NA
size: NA
V: TRBV6-1
J: TRBJ2-7
DNA: TGTGCCGTGGGGGCAGGGGTCGGTTACGAGCAGTACTTC
CDR3: CAVGAGVGYEQYF

D: NA
size: NA
V: TRBV5-4
J: TRBJ2-6
DNA: TGTGCCAGCAGTAACAGTGGGCTGCGCTACCCCTCTGGGGCCAACGTCCTGACTTTC
CDR3: CASSNSGLRYPSGANVLTF

D: NA
size: NA
V: TRBV10-3
J: TRBJ2-1
DNA: TGTGCCATCAGTGCAGGGACGTCCTCCTACAATGAGCAGTTCTTC
CDR3: CAISAGTSSYNEQFF

D: TRBD2
size: NA
V: TRBV9
J: TRBJ2-2
DNA: TGTGCCAGCAGCCCTGGAAGTAGCGGGACTGGGGAGCTGTTTTTT
CDR3: CASSPGSSGTGELFF

D: NA
size: once
V: TRBV27
J: TRBJ2-1
DNA: TGTGCCAGCAGTTTTCGCGGGCCCAATGAGCAGTTCTTC
CDR3: CASSFRGPNEQFF

D: NA
size: NA
V: TRBV29-1
J: TRBJ1-2
DNA: TGCAGCGTTGGTGGAGGTGATAACTATGGCTACACCTTC
CDR3: CSVGGGDNYGYTF

D: TRBD2
size: NA
V: TRBV13
J: TRBJ2-1
DNA: TGTGCCAGCAGCCCTGGGCGGGAGATCCACAATGAGCAGTTCTTC
CDR3: CASSPGREIHNEQFF

D: NA
size: NA
V: TRBV28
J: TRBJ2-7
DNA: TGTGCCAGCAGTTTGGCCAGGTACGAGCAGTACTTC
CDR3: CASSLARYEQYF

D: TRBD1
size: NA
V: TRBV6-1
J: TRBJ1-3
DNA: TGTGCCAGCAGTGAACAGGGGGCGAGAGGAAACACCATATATTTT
CDR3: CASSEQGARGNTIYF

D: NA
size: NA
V: TRBV15
J: TRBJ1-5
DNA: TGTGCCACCAGCACAACCCTCTATAGCAATCAGCCCCAGCATTTT
CDR3: CATSTTLYSNQPQHF

D: NA
size: NA
V: TRBV6-6
J: TRBJ2-7
DNA: TGTGCCAGCAGTTACGGGGATGGCTTCTCCTACGAGCAGTACTTC
CDR3: CASSYGDGFSYEQYF

D: NA
size: NA
V: TRBV4-2
J: TRBJ1-2
DNA: TGTGCCAGCAGCCAAGGGCAGGGCAGTCTCTATGGCTACACCTTC
CDR3: CASSQGQGSLYGYTF

D: TRBD2
size: NA
V: TRBV7-9
J: TRBJ2-1
DNA: TGTGCCAGCAGCTCAACTAGCGGGCCGTACAATGAGCAGTTCTTC
CDR3: CASSSTSGPYNEQFF